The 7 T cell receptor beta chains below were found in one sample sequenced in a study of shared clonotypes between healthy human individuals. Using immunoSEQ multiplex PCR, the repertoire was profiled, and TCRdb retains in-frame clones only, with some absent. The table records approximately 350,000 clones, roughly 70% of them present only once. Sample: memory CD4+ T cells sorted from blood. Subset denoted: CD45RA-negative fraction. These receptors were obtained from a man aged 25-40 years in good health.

This chain's CDR3 is CASIWQGQETQYF. The CDR3, as DNA: TGTGCCAGCATCTGGCAGGGCCAAGAGACCCAGTACTTC. The rearrangement uses TRBV2 and TRBJ2-5, with D maybe TRBD1 (5 bases). Trimming stripped 7 bases from V and 1 base from J, with 10 bases between. CDR3 length: 13 amino acids. Germline V gene data show CDR1 as SNHLY and CDR2 as FYNNEI.

CDR3 protein: CASSPLGTRTAREQFF. CDR3 nucleotides: TGCGCCAGCAGCCCCCTCGGGACTAGAACCGCCCGGGAGCAGTTCTTC. This chain uses TRBV4-1 with TRBJ2-1; 8 bases map to TRBD2. CDR1 and CDR2 from the germline V gene are MGHRA and YSYEKL. Germline trimming cut 4 bases from V and 10 bases from J; bases unmatched to any gene: 15. This CDR3 is 16 amino acids long.

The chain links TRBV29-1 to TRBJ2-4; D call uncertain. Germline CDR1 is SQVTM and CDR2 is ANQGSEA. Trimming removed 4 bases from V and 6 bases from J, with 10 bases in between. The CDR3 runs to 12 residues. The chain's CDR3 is CSVGTGLNIQYF. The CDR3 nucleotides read TGCAGCGTTGGAACCGGGCTAAACATTCAGTACTTC.

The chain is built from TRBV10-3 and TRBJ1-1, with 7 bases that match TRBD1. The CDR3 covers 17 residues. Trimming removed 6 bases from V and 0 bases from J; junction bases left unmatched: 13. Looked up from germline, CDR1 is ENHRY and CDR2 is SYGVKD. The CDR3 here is CAISGPGDSSLNTEAFF. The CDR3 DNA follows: TGTGCCATCAGCGGCCCGGGGGACAGCTCCTTGAACACTGAAGCTTTCTTT.

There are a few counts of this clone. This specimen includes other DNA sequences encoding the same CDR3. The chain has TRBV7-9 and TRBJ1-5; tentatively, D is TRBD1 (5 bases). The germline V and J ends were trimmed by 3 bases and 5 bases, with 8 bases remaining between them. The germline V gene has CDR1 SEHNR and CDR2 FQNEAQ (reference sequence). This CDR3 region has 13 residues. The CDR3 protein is CASSLRGDQPQHF. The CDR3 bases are TGTGCCAGCAGCTTGAGGGGAGATCAGCCCCAGCATTTT.

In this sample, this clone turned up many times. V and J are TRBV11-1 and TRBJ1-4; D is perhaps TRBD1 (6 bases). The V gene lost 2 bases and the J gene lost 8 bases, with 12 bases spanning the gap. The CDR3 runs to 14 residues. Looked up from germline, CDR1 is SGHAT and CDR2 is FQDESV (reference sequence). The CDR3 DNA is TGTGCCAGCAGCTTAACAGGGACGGACGAAAAACTGTTTTTT. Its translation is CASSLTGTDEKLFF.

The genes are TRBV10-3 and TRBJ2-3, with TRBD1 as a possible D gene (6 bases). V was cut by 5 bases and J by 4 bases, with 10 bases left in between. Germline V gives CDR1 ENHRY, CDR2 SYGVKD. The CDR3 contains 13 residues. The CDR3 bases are TGTGCCATCAGTACAGGGTTTGCAGATACGCAGTATTTT. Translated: CAISTGFADTQYF.